What follows are 20 T cell receptor beta chains derived from one specimen sequenced in a study of blood T cell repertoires in COVID-19. Clones were read by immunoSEQ multiplex PCR, and TCRdb kept only the in-frame ones, dropping some. The sample contains roughly 340,000 clones, more than 70% of which appear only once. The specimen was peripheral blood. The receptor source for this set is a woman in her seventies with COVID-19, enrolled during active disease.

The rearrangement links TRBV5-1 to TRBJ1-4; no reliable D call. The germline gives CDR1 SGHRS, CDR2 YFSETQ. Between the trimmed V and J ends, which lost 4 bases and 8 bases, there was a span of 9 bases. The CDR3 totals 12 residues. The CDR3, as DNA: TGCGCCAGCAGCGACTCTCGGGAAAAACTGTTTTTT. Its protein is CASSDSREKLFF.

The chain is built from TRBV18 and TRBJ1-5, with D perhaps matching TRBD1 (6 bases). Germline loops: CDR1 KGHSH, CDR2 LQKENI. The CDR3 has 15 residues. Between the trimmed V and J ends, which lost 6 bases and 7 bases, there was a span of 19 bases. CDR3 nucleotides: TGTGCCAGCTCGCCCTCCGGGGGGGCAGGGCAGCCCCAGCATTTT. Amino acid sequence: CASSPSGGAGQPQHF.

This chain links TRBV15 with TRBJ2-1, with 13 bases lining up with TRBD2. Germline lookup yields CDR1 LNHNV and CDR2 YYDKDF (reference sequence). V lost 0 bases to trimming and J lost 8 bases; unmatched junction nucleotides: 7. This CDR3 is built from 17 residues. The CDR3 DNA is TGTGCCACCAGCAGAGATGATACTAGCGGGGGGGGCGATGAGCAGTTCTTC. It specifies CATSRDDTSGGGDEQFF.

This rearrangement joins TRBV25-1 to TRBJ1-2; 8 nucleotides line up with TRBD1. Trimming at V came to 3 bases and at J to 6 bases, leaving 9 bases not matched to a gene. The CDR3 runs to 15 residues. The V gene's germline CDR1 is MGHDK and CDR2 SYGVNS. CDR3 residues: CASSDRTGRVNGYTF. In DNA, the CDR3 is TGTGCCAGCAGTGACCGGACAGGGAGAGTTAATGGCTACACCTTC.

This chain connects TRBV28 to TRBJ1-2, with 8 bases fitting TRBD1. J lost 8 bases, V lost 1 base, and 3 bases had no gene match. This CDR3 has 13 residues. Germline assignment: CDR1 MDHEN and CDR2 SYDVKM. CDR3 protein: CASSLSGDRGYTF. For the CDR3, the DNA is TGTGCCAGCAGTTTATCTGGGGACAGGGGCTACACCTTC.

This clone was seen ten or more times. Other nucleotide sequences in the sample specify the same CDR3. This CDR3 is CASSSQGNYGYTF. The CDR3, as DNA: TGTGCCAGCAGCTCTCAGGGTAACTATGGCTACACCTTC. The V and J genes are TRBV7-2 and TRBJ1-2, with D tentatively TRBD1 (5 bases). Trimming removed 4 bases from V and 1 base from J, with 7 bases in between. The germline CDR1 and CDR2 sequences are SGHTA and FQGNSA. This CDR3 is 13 amino acids long. The variable domain in full, completed from reference TRBV7-2 and TRBJ1-2, reads GAGVSQSPSNKVTEKGKDVELRCDPISGHTALYWYRQSLGQGLEFLIYFQGNSAPDKSGLPSDRFSAERTGGSVSTLTIQRTQQEDSAVYLCASSSQGNYGYTFGSGTRLTVV.

The rearrangement links TRBV7-8 to TRBJ2-1; 7 bases are shared with TRBD1. Germline trimming cut 2 bases from V and 5 bases from J; bases unmatched to any gene: 12. The CDR3 runs to 17 residues. From germline, CDR1 is SGHVS and CDR2 FQNEAQ. The CDR3 region has the DNA TGTGCCAGCAGCTTAAGGGGGCCCGGGACCACCCACAATGAGCAGTTCTTC. As protein: CASSLRGPGTTHNEQFF.

The chain joins TRBV28 to TRBJ1-3, with 8 positions matching TRBD1. The CDR3 length is 15 residues. CDR1 and CDR2 (germline): MDHEN, SYDVKM. V dropped 5 bases and J dropped 4; count of bases not matched to a gene: 7. CDR3 amino acids: CASSGTGGRGNTIYF. In DNA, the CDR3 is TGTGCCAGCAGTGGAACAGGGGGTCGGGGAAACACCATATATTTT.

The chain uses TRBV6-1 and TRBJ2-5; 9 bases line up with TRBD1. The CDR3 spans 18 residues. Germline V gives CDR1 MNHNS, CDR2 SASEGT. V was clipped by 4 bases and J by 2 bases; unmatched bases: 14. The CDR3 region has the DNA TGTGCCAGCAGTGCGCACAGGGGGCTAAAGGATGGGCAAGAGACCCAGTACTTC. This gives the protein CASSAHRGLKDGQETQYF.

V usage is TRBV10-3 and J usage is TRBJ1-1; TRBD1 might be the D (6 bases). The CDR3 is made up of 15 amino acids. Germline V gives CDR1 ENHRY, CDR2 SYGVKD. V was trimmed by 0 bases and J by 5 bases, leaving 13 bases between them. The CDR3: CAISESLAGETEAFF. CDR3 coding DNA: TGTGCCATCAGTGAGTCGTTGGCAGGGGAAACTGAAGCTTTCTTT.

The V call is TRBV27, the J call TRBJ1-5, with D hard to call. The germline V gene has CDR1 MNHEY and CDR2 SMNVEV (reference sequence). This CDR3 spans 16 amino acids. Trimming left V 3 bases short and J 3 bases short, with 15 bases between. The CDR3 bases are TGTGCCAGCAGTTTTCGTTTCGAGGGTTCCAATCAGCCCCAGCATTTT. Protein: CASSFRFEGSNQPQHF.

The chain is built from TRBV4-2 and TRBJ1-2, with 7 positions matching TRBD1. Germline V lookup: CDR1 LGHNA, CDR2 YNFKEQ. Germline trimming cut 0 bases from V and 7 bases from J; bases unmatched to any gene: 11. CDR3 length: 16 residues. The CDR3 region is CASSQDAQGGRSGYTF. The CDR3, as DNA: TGTGCCAGCAGCCAAGACGCGCAGGGGGGCAGGAGTGGCTACACCTTC.

The chain joins TRBV6-2 or TRBV6-3 to TRBJ2-4; tentatively, D is TRBD2 (7 bases). CDR3 length: 13 amino acids. Trimming took 4 bases from V and 6 from J, leaving 10 bases between them. Germline lookup yields CDR1 MNHEY and CDR2 SVGEGT. For the CDR3, the DNA is TGTGCCAGCAGTTGGGGGGGCAGAAACATTCAGTACTTC. Translation: CASSWGGRNIQYF.

J is TRBJ1-6 and V is TRBV4-1, with D maybe TRBD1 (5 bases). Germline assignment: CDR1 MGHRA and CDR2 YSYEKL. V was shortened by 8 bases and J by 11 bases, with 16 bases between the two germline ends. The CDR3 has 13 residues. CDR3 protein: CASALGGAAPLHF. Here the CDR3 DNA reads TGCGCCAGCGCCTTGGGAGGGGCAGCACCCCTCCACTTT.

The rearrangement uses TRBV7-6 and TRBJ1-1; TRBD1 might be the D (5 bases). The ends were cut back, 5 bases at V and 2 bases at J, with 9 bases in the middle. This CDR3 has 13 amino acids. Germline CDR1 is SGHVS and CDR2 is FNYEAQ. In nucleotides, the CDR3 is TGTGCCAGCAGCGTACAGGAAAACACTGAAGCTTTCTTT. It codes for CASSVQENTEAFF.

The V call is TRBV19, the J call TRBJ1-2, with D uncertain. Trimming removed 10 bases at V and 4 bases at J, with 10 bases between. The germline V gene has CDR1 LNHDA and CDR2 SQIVND (reference sequence). CDR3 size: 11 residues. The CDR3 DNA reads TGTGCCACAGAGGCAGCCTATGGCTACACCTTC. This codes for CATEAAYGYTF.

This clone has just one count. The chain uses TRBV27 and TRBJ1-1; 8 bases are a match to TRBD1. J gave up 1 base and V 3 bases, and 4 bases lay outside the gene matches. From germline, CDR1 is MNHEY and CDR2 SMNVEV (reference sequence). CDR3 length: 15 amino acids. CDR3 residues: CASSFATGANTEAFF. CDR3 DNA sequence: TGTGCCAGCAGTTTCGCGACAGGGGCGAACACTGAAGCTTTCTTT.

This chain uses TRBV7-2 with TRBJ2-1; TRBD1 matches 10 bases. Trimming cost V 5 bases and J 7 bases; bases outside gene matches: 8. Germline V gives CDR1 SGHTA, CDR2 FQGNSA. The CDR3 contains 15 residues. This chain's CDR3 is CASSASGTGVNEQFF. CDR3 nucleotide sequence: TGTGCCAGCAGCGCCTCCGGGACAGGGGTGAATGAGCAGTTCTTC.

The gene calls are TRBV27 and TRBJ1-2; TRBD1 is a possible D gene (6 bases). V gave up 6 bases and J gave up 6 bases, with 14 bases separating them. Germline V CDR1 and CDR2: MNHEY, SMNVEV (reference sequence). This CDR3 is 13 amino acids long. The CDR3 nucleotides are TGTGCCAGCAGCCTAAGGGGGTGGGATGGCTACACCTTC. It is translated as CASSLRGWDGYTF.

V and J are TRBV4-3 and TRBJ1-6; weak D call: TRBD1 (6 bases). CDR3 size: 16 residues. V lost 0 bases to trimming and J lost 6 bases, with 12 bases between them. Per germline, CDR1 LGHNA and CDR2 YSLEER. The CDR3 DNA reads as TGCGCCAGCAGCCAAGACTACAGGGTTAGTAATTCACCCCTCCACTTT. The encoded protein is CASSQDYRVSNSPLHF.